What follows are 10 T cell receptor beta chains derived from one specimen sequenced in a study of CXCR3-negative and CXCR3-positive naive CD8 T cells. Study-wide findings and caveats: Against CXCR3-negative naive cells, CXCR3-positive naive cells showed more hydrophobic TRB CDR3s.

Antigens for these TCRs are unknown. The authors made the TRB cDNA libraries by 5' RACE using UMI labels. For each CDR3 protein, TCRdb gives one entry from its re-call of the 5' RACE reads, without DNA. The ten top clones account for around 0.62%, within a sample of more than 70,000 distinct CDR3 sequences. The specimen sequenced was naive CXCR3+ CD8+ T cells from blood. Subset described: CD45RO-CCR7+CD27+CD95- naive CD8+ T cells expressing CXCR3 (TNR3+). The receptor source for this set is a human donor in good health. Some clones in this sample may be carry-over from other donors' samples.

The chain employs TRBV28 and TRBJ2-7; with no DNA, the TCRdb D assignment of TRBD1 cannot be verified. This CDR3 is built from 14 residues. Germline CDR1 and CDR2: MDHEN and SYDVKM. The CDR3: CASSLTDRGYEQYF.

The chain uses TRBV4-1 and TRBJ2-7; TCRdb proposes TRBD1, but this gene call is untestable without DNA. The CDR3 runs to 14 residues. The germline V gene encodes CDR1 MGHRA and CDR2 YSYEKL. The CDR3 protein is CASSPWTGGYEQYF.

This chain joins TRBV29-1 and TRBJ2-7; the TCRdb D gene call, TRBD1, has no DNA to confirm it. CDR1 and CDR2 from the germline V gene are SQVTM and ANQGSEA. The CDR3 is 18 amino acids. The CDR3 here is CSVETGTDVPLGGYEQYF.

The chain has TRBV24-1 and TRBJ2-1; TCRdb returns TRBD2, unconfirmable since there is no DNA. Germline CDR1 is KGHDR and CDR2 is SFDVKD. The CDR3 length is 15 residues. The CDR3 sequence: CATSDWEAGSNEQFF.

V gene TRBV5-1 combines with J gene TRBJ1-5. The CDR3 contains 14 residues. The germline CDR1 and CDR2 sequences are SGHRS and YFSETQ. The CDR3 protein is CASSLEGRNQPQHF.

J is TRBJ1-1 and V is TRBV6-4; the TRBD1 assignment by TCRdb is unverifiable without DNA. The V gene's germline CDR1 is MRHNA and CDR2 SNTAGT. The CDR3 consists of 18 residues. The chain's CDR3 is CASSDEPQVGGMNTEAFF.

This chain joins TRBV6-5 and TRBJ1-1. Germline CDR1 is MNHEY and CDR2 is SVGAGI. This CDR3 is 14 amino acids long. CDR3 in amino acids: CASSYRTLGTEAFF.

This sequence joins TRBV9 and TRBJ1-1; TCRdb indicates TRBD1, and absent DNA this call remains unverified. This CDR3 contains 16 residues. Germline CDR1 is SGDLS and CDR2 is YYNGEE. The CDR3 here is CASSVSGNRVDTEAFF.

The gene calls are TRBV7-9 and TRBJ1-1. CDR3 size: 14 residues. Germline V gene sequence: CDR1 SEHNR, CDR2 FQNEAQ (reference sequence). This chain's CDR3 is CASSSGGGPSEAFF.

The chain combines TRBV7-2 with TRBJ2-7. Germline CDR1 and CDR2: SGHTA and FQGNSA. The CDR3 is 13 amino acids. The CDR3 loop reads CASSPDEIYEQYF.